One and the same sample provided the 20 T cell receptor beta chains below, sequenced in a study of blood T cell repertoires in COVID-19. Produced via immunoSEQ multiplex PCR; TCRdb's table is partial and in-frame only. The data show some 56,000 clones, with approximately 87% seen just once and under 7.5% held by the top ten. Source material: peripheral blood. The receptors originated from an older woman with COVID-19, enrolled during active disease.

The V gene is TRBV21-1, the J gene TRBJ2-7; the table's D call of TRBD2 was not tested on the DNA. TRBV21-1 is reported as a pseudogene. The CDR3 totals 16 residues. CDR3 DNA sequence: TGTGCCAGCAGCAAAGGATCTAGCGGGAGTCTCTACGAGCAGTACTTC. Its protein product is CASSKGSSGSLYEQYF.

The genes are TRBV3-1 (or the pseudogene TRBV3-2) and TRBJ2-2, with D possibly being TRBD1 (6 bases). The CDR3 spans 18 residues. Trimming took 2 bases from V and 0 from J, leaving 16 bases between them. The germline V gene has CDR1 LGHDT and CDR2 YNNKEL (reference sequence). The CDR3, as DNA: TGTGCCAGCAGCCAAACCCCAGTGGACAGTTCGAACACCGGGGAGCTGTTTTTT. Residues: CASSQTPVDSSNTGELFF.

The chain uses TRBV27 and TRBJ1-6, with 11 bases aligning to TRBD1. Germline-derived CDR1 and CDR2 are MNHEY and SMNVEV (reference sequence). V lost 2 bases, J lost 6 bases, and 6 bases stayed unmatched. The CDR3 loop spans 17 amino acids. CDR3 protein: CASSLKGGQGGNSPLHF. The CDR3 region has the DNA TGTGCCAGCAGTTTAAAGGGGGGACAGGGGGGTAATTCACCCCTCCACTTT.

This chain's CDR3 is CASSIQGSYNSPLHF. The CDR3 region has the DNA TGTGCCAGCAGCATACAGGGCTCCTATAATTCACCCCTCCACTTT. The gene calls are TRBV5-5 and TRBJ1-6, with a tentative D call TRBD1 (6 bases). Germline assignment: CDR1 SGHKS and CDR2 YYEKEE (reference sequence). Trimming cost V 4 bases and J 0 bases, with 8 bases left between them. The CDR3 loop spans 15 amino acids.

The genes are TRBV3-1 (or the pseudogene TRBV3-2) and TRBJ1-5; no definite D call. Per germline, CDR1 LGHDT and CDR2 YNNKEL (reference sequence). Trimming cost V 4 bases and J 7 bases, with 8 bases left between them. This CDR3 region has 12 residues. The CDR3, as DNA: TGTGCCAGCAGCCTGAGGGCACAGCCCCAGCATTTT. Protein: CASSLRAQPQHF.

This clone was observed a single time. The same CDR3 also results from other DNA sequences found in this sample. The chain links TRBV12-3 or TRBV12-4 to TRBJ1-2; 7 bases map to TRBD1. The CDR3 contains 13 residues. Trimming removed 1 base from V and 8 bases from J; junction bases left unmatched: 4. CDR3 DNA sequence: TGTGCCAGCAGTTTAGGACAGGGCTACGGCTACACCTTC. Its protein product is CASSLGQGYGYTF.

The chain combines TRBV6-1 with TRBJ2-1, with 11 bases that match TRBD2. V lost 2 bases, J lost 7 bases, and 4 bases stayed unmatched. This CDR3 has 15 residues. Germline assignment: CDR1 MNHNS and CDR2 SASEGT. CDR3 in DNA: TGTGCCAGCAGTGAACTAGCGGGAGGTAGGAATGAGCAGTTCTTC. Its translation: CASSELAGGRNEQFF.

The rearrangement uses TRBV6-1 and TRBJ1-6; the match to TRBD1 covers 7 bases. V trimming: 0 bases; J trimming: 7 bases; junction bases outside the gene matches: 3. CDR3 length equals 15 residues. Germline values: CDR1 MNHNS, CDR2 SASEGT. CDR3 sequence (DNA): TGTGCCAGCAGTGAAGCGAACAGGGGCAATTCACCCCTCCACTTT. This codes for CASSEANRGNSPLHF.

The chain uses TRBV27 and TRBJ2-1, with D possibly being TRBD2 (6 bases). Trimming pared 5 bases from V and 12 bases from J, leaving 23 bases between. The CDR3 runs 15 residues. Germline CDR1 MNHEY, CDR2 SMNVEV (reference sequence). The CDR3 DNA is TGTGCCAGCAGTCCCGAAGTCAAAGGGAGGACGGGGCAGTTCTTC. Protein product: CASSPEVKGRTGQFF.

The chain uses TRBV11-2 and TRBJ2-7, with D tentatively TRBD1 (5 bases). The V end was cut by 5 bases, the J end by 5 bases, with 10 bases between. This CDR3 comprises 12 residues. Germline V CDR1 and CDR2: SGHAT, FQNNGV. The CDR3 loop reads CASSGAKDEQYF. The CDR3 nucleotides are TGTGCCAGCAGCGGGGCTAAAGACGAGCAGTACTTC.

The chain combines TRBV5-1 with TRBJ1-2, with 7 bases lining up with TRBD1. The CDR3 extends over 15 amino acids. Germline assignment: CDR1 SGHRS and CDR2 YFSETQ. Germline trimming cut 4 bases from V and 0 bases from J; bases unmatched to any gene: 6. DNA of the CDR3: TGCGCCAGCAGCAGGGACGGGACAGCTAACTATGGCTACACCTTC. It specifies CASSRDGTANYGYTF.

The V call is TRBV11-2, the J call TRBJ2-7; 10 positions match TRBD2. This CDR3 has 15 residues. Per germline, CDR1 SGHAT and CDR2 FQNNGV. J gave up 5 bases and V 5 bases, and 9 bases lay outside the gene matches. The CDR3, as DNA: TGTGCCAGCAGCCAACTGACTAGCGGGTTCCACGAGCAGTACTTC. This encodes CASSQLTSGFHEQYF.

This chain links TRBV10-3 with TRBJ2-7, with D tentatively TRBD2 (5 bases). Trimming took off 5 bases at V and 1 base at J, with 12 bases between the two ends. This CDR3 has 14 amino acids. Germline V gives CDR1 ENHRY, CDR2 SYGVKD. This CDR3 is CAISPGTQSYEQYF. For the CDR3, the DNA is TGTGCCATCAGTCCGGGAACGCAGTCCTACGAGCAGTACTTC.

The genes are TRBV6-5 and TRBJ1-4; no definite D call. This CDR3 spans 15 amino acids. Germline CDR1 MNHEY, CDR2 SVGAGI. Between the trimmed V and J ends, which lost 4 bases and 2 bases, there was a span of 11 bases. CDR3 DNA sequence: TGTGCCAGCAGTTTTGTTACGGGGACTAATGAAAAACTGTTTTTT. As protein: CASSFVTGTNEKLFF.

This chain connects TRBV7-9 to TRBJ1-2; D possibly corresponds to TRBD1 (6 bases). Trimming cost V 5 bases and J 0 bases, with 25 bases left between them. Per germline, CDR1 SEHNR and CDR2 FQNEAQ (reference sequence). This CDR3 is built from 19 residues. Written as DNA, the CDR3 is TGTGCCAGCAGCCCCGAGAAGGGGTACTACAGGGTAACTAACTATGGCTACACCTTC. Translating it yields CASSPEKGYYRVTNYGYTF.

The chain employs TRBV6-1 and TRBJ1-2, with a tentative D call TRBD1 (6 bases). Trimming removed 0 bases from V and 3 bases from J, with 14 bases in between. Looked up from germline, CDR1 is MNHNS and CDR2 is SASEGT. The CDR3 has 16 amino acids. The CDR3 DNA reads as TGTGCCAGCAGTGAAGCGGTCGCAGGGGCGTACTATGGCTACACCTTC. Its protein is CASSEAVAGAYYGYTF.

The rearrangement joins TRBV19 to TRBJ1-1; TRBD1 matches 7 bases. The CDR3 runs to 18 residues. V gave up 5 bases and J gave up 4 bases; unmatched junction bases: 19. Germline CDR1 is LNHDA and CDR2 is SQIVND (reference sequence). In nucleotides, the CDR3 is TGTGCCAGTAGTCCCCTTGCCCCCCAGAGGGGGCGGGGCACTGAAGCTTTCTTT. Protein sequence: CASSPLAPQRGRGTEAFF.

The chain is built from TRBV2 and TRBJ2-1; unclear D gene. The length of the CDR3 is 18 residues. V was cut by 8 bases and J by 0 bases, with 23 bases left in between. The V gene's germline CDR1 is SNHLY and CDR2 FYNNEI. CDR3 protein: CASVLTRLGASSYNEQFF. The CDR3, as DNA: TGTGCCAGCGTCTTGACCCGGCTCGGCGCTAGCTCCTACAATGAGCAGTTCTTC.

J is TRBJ2-7 and V is TRBV27; TRBD2 agrees at 7 bases. The V and J ends lost 2 bases and 1 base, in that order; junction bases with no gene match: 11. The CDR3 contains 17 residues. Germline assignment: CDR1 MNHEY and CDR2 SMNVEV (reference sequence). CDR3 sequence reads: CASSLAPPGRYSYEQYF. The CDR3 nucleotides read TGTGCCAGCAGTTTAGCTCCCCCCGGGAGGTATTCCTACGAGCAGTACTTC.

The rearrangement uses TRBV11-3 and TRBJ2-3; D possibly corresponds to TRBD1 (5 bases). This CDR3 spans 17 amino acids. V lost 3 bases and J 1 base, leaving 17 bases between the germline ends. Germline CDR1 SGHNT, CDR2 YENEEA. The CDR3 nucleotides read TGTGCCAGCAGCTTTTCTTCCAGCCGCAGGGGCACAGATACGCAGTATTTT. Translating it yields CASSFSSSRRGTDTQYF.